These 21 T cell receptor beta chains were all obtained from the same sample, sequenced in a study of a mutant IDH1 vaccine in newly diagnosed glioma. Profiling relied on immunoSEQ multiplex PCR, and the TCRdb table lists in-frame clones only, not all of them. The table includes some 70,000 clones, around 79% detected once. The time point was: baseline, week 1 (first vaccination visit). As for treatment: pre-vaccination baseline after standard-of-care therapy. The material sequenced was PBMCs, taken from a glioma patient treated with radiotherapy, temozolomide or both. The origin of the receptors is a man aged 50-59 years with glioma.

The chain recombines TRBV28 with TRBJ1-2; no firm D call. The V end was cut by 3 bases, the J end by 4 bases, with 9 bases between. Looked up from germline, CDR1 is MDHEN and CDR2 is SYDVKM. This CDR3 has 13 residues. CDR3 sequence (DNA): TGTGCCAGCAGTTTCGGAAAAAGCTATGGCTACACCTTC. Translating gives CASSFGKSYGYTF.

This chain links TRBV6-5 with TRBJ1-1; 7 bases fit TRBD1. With V trimmed by 0 bases and J by 7 bases, 2 bases remained unmatched. Germline lookup yields CDR1 MNHEY and CDR2 SVGAGI. This CDR3 region has 13 residues. Written as DNA, the CDR3 is TGTGCCAGCAGTTACTCGACAGGGCGTGAAGCTTTCTTT. This sequence encodes CASSYSTGREAFF.

The CDR3 sequence is CASSSERAGYQPQHF. In DNA, the CDR3 is TGTGCCAGCAGTTCGGAAAGGGCCGGGTATCAGCCCCAGCATTTT. The chain recombines TRBV6-6 with TRBJ1-5; D is unresolved. V was trimmed by 4 bases and J by 5 bases, leaving 15 bases between them. CDR1 is MNHNY and CDR2 is SVGAGI in the germline V gene (reference sequence). The CDR3 is 15 amino acids.

The chain recombines TRBV7-9 with TRBJ2-5; D perhaps matches TRBD2 (5 bases). The CDR3 is 14 residues long. V was trimmed by 1 base and J by 5 bases, leaving 11 bases between them. CDR1 and CDR2 from the germline V gene are SEHNR and FQNEAQ (reference sequence). The CDR3 sequence: CASSLGVDSETQYF. CDR3 DNA: TGTGCCAGCAGCTTAGGGGTGGACTCGGAGACCCAGTACTTC.

The chain joins TRBV4-3 to TRBJ2-7; no clear D gene. The CDR3 is 15 amino acids. Trimming stripped 1 base from V and 6 bases from J, with 16 bases between. Looked up from germline, CDR1 is LGHNA and CDR2 is YSLEER. This CDR3 reads CASSQAHEAFGEQYF. CDR3 DNA: TGCGCCAGCAGCCAAGCCCATGAGGCCTTTGGCGAGCAGTACTTC.

This clone was detected only once. V is TRBV5-4 and J is TRBJ2-1, with 10 positions matching TRBD2. The J segment lost 3 bases and the V segment lost 5 bases, leaving 14 bases of the junction unmatched. The length of the CDR3 is 18 residues. The germline CDR1 and CDR2 sequences are SGHNT and YYREEE (reference sequence). CDR3 sequence (DNA): TGTGCCAGCAGGGGGGGCCTAGCGGGGGAGAACCTCTACAATGAGCAGTTCTTC. The encoded protein is CASRGGLAGENLYNEQFF.

The V and J genes are TRBV13 and TRBJ2-1; TRBD1 might be the D (6 bases). Trimming pared 5 bases from V and 7 bases from J, leaving 12 bases between. The CDR3 runs 13 residues. The germline V gene encodes CDR1 PRHDT and CDR2 FYEKMQ (reference sequence). CDR3 sequence (DNA): TGTGCCAGCAGCCCCAGGGGCCTGAATGAGCAGTTCTTC. Its protein is CASSPRGLNEQFF.

The V call is TRBV30, the J call TRBJ1-1, with a possible D match to TRBD1 (5 bases). Trimming removed 5 bases at V and 4 bases at J, with 11 bases between. There are 12 residues in the CDR3. The V gene's germline CDR1 is GTSNPN and CDR2 SVGIG (reference sequence). The CDR3 DNA sequence: TGTGCCTGGGGGAGGGGTGGCACTGAAGCTTTCTTT. It translates to CAWGRGGTEAFF.

This chain connects TRBV30 to TRBJ2-7; 7 bases line up with TRBD1. The V gene end was trimmed by 3 bases and the J gene end by 1 base; junction bases not matched to a gene: 24. The CDR3 runs to 20 residues. Germline lookup yields CDR1 GTSNPN and CDR2 SVGIG (reference sequence). CDR3 loop: CAWSLSYLDREYKSSYEQYF. The CDR3 coding sequence is TGTGCCTGGAGCCTTTCCTACCTCGACAGGGAGTATAAATCGTCCTACGAGCAGTACTTC.

The V call is TRBV14, the J call TRBJ2-2; D remains unclear. V was trimmed by 4 bases and J by 5 bases, leaving 11 bases between them. The CDR3 consists of 14 residues. Germline loops: CDR1 SGHDN, CDR2 FVKESK. The CDR3 DNA follows: TGTGCCAGCAGCCCCCGGTGGGGAACCGGGGAGCTGTTTTTT. It codes for CASSPRWGTGELFF.

The chain combines TRBV2 with TRBJ1-4, with D possibly TRBD1 on 6 matching bases. Germline V CDR1 and CDR2: SNHLY, FYNNEI. The CDR3 extends over 16 amino acids. Deletions cut 6 bases from V and 8 bases from J, with 22 bases between. The CDR3 region is CASSKQGSSFWEKLFF. The DNA for the CDR3 is TGTGCCAGCAGCAAACAGGGTTCTAGTTTTTGGGAAAAACTGTTTTTT.

The chain recombines TRBV11-2 with TRBJ2-1, with 11 bases lining up with TRBD2. There are 17 residues in the CDR3. Germline CDR1 and CDR2: SGHAT and FQNNGV. Trimming removed 2 bases from V and 9 bases from J; junction bases left unmatched: 12. The CDR3 loop reads CASSLLAGGPIYGEQFF. CDR3 nucleotide sequence: TGTGCCAGCAGCTTACTAGCGGGGGGCCCAATCTACGGTGAGCAGTTCTTC.

The rearrangement uses TRBV6-1 and TRBJ1-5, with unresolved D. The V end was cut by 8 bases, the J end by 8 bases, with 10 bases between. The CDR3 consists of 11 residues. Looked up from germline, CDR1 is MNHNS and CDR2 is SASEGT. CDR3 loop: CASGLTEPQHF. CDR3 in DNA: TGTGCCAGCGGCCTCACGGAGCCCCAGCATTTT.

V usage is TRBV19 and J usage is TRBJ1-2; tentative D call: TRBD1 (6 bases). CDR1 and CDR2 from the germline V gene are LNHDA and SQIVND (reference sequence). Trimming took 9 bases from V and 6 from J, leaving 26 bases between them. CDR3 size: 16 residues. In nucleotides, the CDR3 is TGTGCCAGCAGCCAGGCGGGGGCGATAAAAAGCGATGGCTACACCTTC. It codes for CASSQAGAIKSDGYTF.

This clone was found once. CDR3 residues: CASSLDGTGVRGTNEKLFF. In DNA, the CDR3 is TGTGCCAGCAGCTTGGACGGGACAGGGGTTCGGGGGACTAATGAAAAACTGTTTTTT. The chain employs TRBV5-6 and TRBJ1-4; 10 nucleotides match TRBD1. Trimming at V came to 0 bases and at J to 2 bases, leaving 10 bases not matched to a gene. The CDR3 length is 19 residues. Germline V gene data show CDR1 as SGHDT and CDR2 as YYEEEE.

Notes on this clone: Other DNA variants within this sample encode the same CDR3. The chain links TRBV18 to TRBJ2-7; D may be TRBD2 (5 bases). The CDR3 is 13 residues long. CDR1 and CDR2 (germline): KGHSH, LQKENI. V was pared by 3 bases and J by 0 bases, with 6 bases between. The CDR3 here is CASSPGSSYEQYF. In DNA form, the CDR3 reads TGTGCCAGCTCACCTGGGAGCTCCTACGAGCAGTACTTC.

This chain uses TRBV6-6 with TRBJ1-1; 9 bases align to TRBD1. V was clipped by 2 bases and J by 4 bases; unmatched bases: 5. CDR1 MNHNY and CDR2 SVGAGI come from the germline V gene (reference sequence). This CDR3 spans 15 amino acids. The CDR3 DNA reads TGTGCCAGCAGTTACAGGGACAGGGCTGCCACTGAAGCTTTCTTT. This codes for CASSYRDRAATEAFF.

The chain is built from TRBV7-9 and TRBJ1-4; 8 positions match TRBD1. The V gene end was trimmed by 3 bases and the J gene end by 5 bases; junction bases not matched to a gene: 5. The germline V gene encodes CDR1 SEHNR and CDR2 FQNEAQ (reference sequence). The CDR3 extends over 15 amino acids. The CDR3 sequence is CASSLGTGPNEKLFF. CDR3 in DNA: TGTGCCAGCAGCTTGGGGACAGGACCGAATGAAAAACTGTTTTTT.

The chain carries TRBV18 and TRBJ2-5; 9 nucleotides align to TRBD1. With 3 bases clipped from V and 1 base from J, the junction kept 3 bases outside the gene matches. This CDR3 spans 15 amino acids. CDR1 is KGHSH, CDR2 LQKENI, per germline. The CDR3: CASSPGQGSQETQYF. CDR3 DNA sequence: TGTGCCAGCTCACCCGGACAGGGGAGCCAAGAGACCCAGTACTTC.

This chain uses TRBV15 with TRBJ1-1; D remains unclear. V was shortened by 0 bases and J by 4 bases, with 18 bases between the two germline ends. Germline assignment: CDR1 LNHNV and CDR2 YYDKDF (reference sequence). The CDR3 runs to 17 residues. CDR3 in amino acids: CATSRDPGAPEGTEAFF. As DNA, the CDR3 is TGTGCCACCAGCAGAGATCCCGGAGCGCCCGAGGGCACTGAAGCTTTCTTT.

The chain uses TRBV29-1 and TRBJ1-5; possibly TRBD1 for D (5 bases). Looked up from germline, CDR1 is SQVTM and CDR2 is ANQGSEA. The CDR3 is made up of 14 amino acids. The V end was cut by 7 bases, the J end by 1 base, with 14 bases between. In DNA, the CDR3 is TGCAGCGCTCAGGACACCACCAGCAATCAGCCCCAGCATTTT. Its translation: CSAQDTTSNQPQHF.